This entry lists 12 T cell receptor beta chains sequenced from one sample in a study of cytomegalovirus exposure and HLA in healthy donors. Primers included in the PCR were 60 Vbeta and 13 Jbeta primers. Sequenced by immunoSEQ multiplex PCR; TCRdb stores in-frame clones only, minus some. The data contain around 100,000 clones, just under 80% of them singletons. The sample taken for sequencing was PBMCs. These receptors were collected from a male donor in good health and CMV-seropositive.

The chain employs TRBV19 and TRBJ1-2, with D possibly being TRBD1 (6 bases). Trimming shortened V by 7 bases and J by 4 bases, and 16 bases separated the two germline ends. The CDR3 length is 14 residues. Germline-derived CDR1 and CDR2 are LNHDA and SQIVND (reference sequence). The CDR3 loop is CASTRNRDRYGYTF. In DNA form, the CDR3 reads TGTGCCAGTACCAGAAACAGGGACCGCTATGGCTACACCTTC.

The chain joins TRBV2 to TRBJ1-4, with 7 bases matching TRBD1. After removal of 5 bases from V and 0 bases from J, the junction contained 3 bases not matched to a gene. The CDR3 extends over 15 amino acids. The germline V gene has CDR1 SNHLY and CDR2 FYNNEI. The CDR3 loop is CASSPDRTTNEKLFF. CDR3 DNA sequence: TGTGCCAGCAGTCCGGACAGGACAACTAATGAAAAACTGTTTTTT.

The chain carries TRBV2 and TRBJ1-5; weak D call: TRBD1 (6 bases). Germline values: CDR1 SNHLY, CDR2 FYNNEI. V was cut by 7 bases and J by 0 bases, with 13 bases left in between. This CDR3 region has 15 residues. In DNA, the CDR3 is TGTGCCAGCACCCGAGGGGGAAATAGCAATCAGCCCCAGCATTTT. It specifies CASTRGGNSNQPQHF.

The chain is built from TRBV6-1 and TRBJ2-5, with 10 bases lining up with TRBD2. V trimming: 3 bases; J trimming: 7 bases; junction bases outside the gene matches: 8. CDR1 and CDR2 from the germline V gene are MNHNS and SASEGT. The CDR3 consists of 15 residues. The CDR3 sequence is CASSESAGGLGTQYF. Written as DNA, the CDR3 is TGTGCCAGCAGTGAGTCAGCGGGGGGGCTTGGGACCCAGTACTTC.

This clone was recorded a few times. The J gene is TRBJ2-1, the V gene TRBV5-1, with no clear D. V was pared by 6 bases and J by 7 bases, with 14 bases between. The length of the CDR3 is 13 residues. Germline CDR1 and CDR2: SGHRS and YFSETQ. DNA of the CDR3: TGCGCCAGCAAGGTGCTAGAATCTAATGAGCAGTTCTTC. It encodes CASKVLESNEQFF.

The chain employs TRBV27 and TRBJ2-7, with D perhaps TRBD2 (6 bases). The CDR3 loop spans 13 amino acids. Trimming removed 3 bases at V and 12 bases at J, with 18 bases between. Germline values: CDR1 MNHEY, CDR2 SMNVEV (reference sequence). In DNA, the CDR3 is TGTGCCAGCAGTTTTTCTGTCGGGGGAGATGCGTACTTC. Residues: CASSFSVGGDAYF.

This clone was observed a single time. The rearrangement uses TRBV23-1 and TRBJ2-7, with a weak D call TRBD1 (6 bases). TRBV23-1 is designated an ORF whose function remains uncertain. The CDR3 runs 15 residues. Trimming left V 11 bases short and J 6 bases short, with 26 bases between. CDR3: CAQPPLGRGGCEQYF. DNA for the CDR3: TGCGCCCAACCGCCCTTGGGCAGAGGGGGTTGCGAGCAGTACTTC.

This clone was observed a single time. The chain combines TRBV19 with TRBJ1-5; D is ambiguous. In germline, CDR1 is LNHDA, CDR2 SQIVND (reference sequence). This CDR3 comprises 16 residues. The ends were cut back, 7 bases at V and 1 base at J, with 17 bases in the middle. The CDR3 spells CASTKEGADSNQPQHF. CDR3 DNA sequence: TGTGCCAGTACTAAGGAGGGAGCTGACAGCAATCAGCCCCAGCATTTT.

The chain carries TRBV5-8 and TRBJ1-5, with TRBD1 matching over 8 bases. The CDR3 covers 15 residues. The V and J ends lost 0 bases and 9 bases, in that order; junction bases with no gene match: 8. Looked up from germline, CDR1 is SGHTS and CDR2 is YDEGEE. CDR3 sequence reads: CASSLAQQGASPQHF. The CDR3 DNA reads as TGTGCCAGCAGCTTGGCCCAGCAGGGGGCTTCGCCCCAGCATTTT.

The V gene is TRBV11-2, the J gene TRBJ2-1, with no clear D. V shed 2 bases and J shed 10 bases, with 18 bases lying between them. The CDR3 is made up of 15 amino acids. Germline V gene sequence: CDR1 SGHAT, CDR2 FQNNGV. The CDR3 DNA sequence: TGTGCCAGCAGCTTAATCCGTATTCCACAAAGAGAGCAGTTCTTC. It specifies CASSLIRIPQREQFF. Variable domain in full (rest from reference TRBV11-2 and TRBJ2-1): EAGVAQSPRYKIIEKRQSVAFWCNPISGHATLYWYQQILGQGPKLLIQFQNNGVVDDSQLPKDRFSAERLKGVDSTLKIQPAKLEDSAVYLCASSLIRIPQREQFFGPGTRLTVL.

V gene TRBV28 combines with J gene TRBJ2-5; maybe TRBD1 (5 bases). This CDR3 is built from 14 residues. With 3 bases removed from V and 4 bases from J, the gap between germline ends came to 12 bases. CDR1 is MDHEN, CDR2 SYDVKM, per germline. The CDR3 here is CASSFRVRGETQYF. The CDR3 DNA reads as TGTGCCAGCAGTTTCAGGGTTAGGGGAGAGACCCAGTACTTC.

This sequence joins TRBV9 and TRBJ1-6; tentatively, D is TRBD1 (6 bases). Germline assignment: CDR1 SGDLS and CDR2 YYNGEE. V lost 3 bases and J lost 13, with 14 bases in between. This CDR3 is 13 amino acids long. Here the CDR3 reads CASSERTASPLHF. The CDR3 region has the DNA TGTGCCAGCAGCGAAAGGACAGCCAGTCCCCTCCACTTT.